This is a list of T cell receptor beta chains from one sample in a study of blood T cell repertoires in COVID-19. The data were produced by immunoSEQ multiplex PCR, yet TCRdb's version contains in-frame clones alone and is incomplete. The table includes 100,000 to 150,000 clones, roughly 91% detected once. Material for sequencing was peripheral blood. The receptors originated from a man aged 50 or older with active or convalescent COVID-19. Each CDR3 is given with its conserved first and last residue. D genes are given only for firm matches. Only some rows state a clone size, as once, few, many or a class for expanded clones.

CDR3 protein: CASSPNRGGGEQFF
CDR3 DNA: TGTGCCAGCAGTCCGAATCGAGGGGGGGGTGAGCAGTTCTTC
J gene: TRBJ2-1
clone size: .
V gene: TRBV28
D gene: .

CDR3 protein: CAWSKGEEQYF
CDR3 DNA: TGTGCCTGGAGTAAAGGGGAAGAGCAGTACTTC
J gene: TRBJ2-7
clone size: .
V gene: TRBV30
D gene: .

CDR3 protein: CASSQAPGLAEAGTNEQFF
CDR3 DNA: TGCGCCAGCAGCCAGGCTCCGGGACTAGCGGAAGCGGGCACGAATGAGCAGTTCTTC
J gene: TRBJ2-1
clone size: .
V gene: TRBV4-1
D gene: TRBD2

CDR3 protein: CASRRGQETQYF
CDR3 DNA: TGTGCCAGCAGAAGGGGCCAAGAGACCCAGTACTTC
J gene: TRBJ2-5
clone size: .
V gene: TRBV27
D gene: .

CDR3 protein: CASSPTVNSPLHF
CDR3 DNA: TGTGCCAGCAGCCCCACGGTGAATTCACCCCTCCACTTT
J gene: TRBJ1-6
clone size: .
V gene: TRBV3-1/TRBV3-2
D gene: .

CDR3 protein: CASSMDRGNYGYTF
CDR3 DNA: TGTGCCAGTAGTATGGACAGGGGCAACTATGGCTACACCTTC
J gene: TRBJ1-2
clone size: .
V gene: TRBV19
D gene: TRBD1

CDR3 protein: CASRAPPVAGGETQYF
CDR3 DNA: TGTGCCAGCAGGGCCCCCCCGGTAGCGGGGGGGGAGACCCAGTACTTC
J gene: TRBJ2-5
clone size: .
V gene: TRBV3-1/TRBV3-2
D gene: TRBD2

CDR3 protein: CASRRTSGRSSYNEQFF
CDR3 DNA: TGTGCCAGCAGACGGACTAGCGGGAGGTCTTCCTACAATGAGCAGTTCTTC
J gene: TRBJ2-1
clone size: .
V gene: TRBV7-8
D gene: TRBD2

CDR3 protein: CASKSEGGGRIYGYTF
CDR3 DNA: TGTGCCAGCAAGAGTGAGGGAGGAGGACGGATATATGGCTACACCTTC
J gene: TRBJ1-2
clone size: .
V gene: TRBV27
D gene: .

CDR3 protein: CASSLRVETQYF
CDR3 DNA: TGTGCCAGCAGCTTGCGGGTAGAGACCCAGTACTTC
J gene: TRBJ2-5
clone size: once
V gene: TRBV5-8
D gene: .

CDR3 protein: CASSSRTGDYGYTF
CDR3 DNA: TGCGCCAGCAGCTCTAGGACAGGCGATTATGGCTACACCTTC
J gene: TRBJ1-2
clone size: .
V gene: TRBV5-1
D gene: TRBD1

CDR3 protein: CASSRTGTGGYTEAFF
CDR3 DNA: TGTGCCAGTAGCAGAACCGGGACAGGGGGCTACACTGAAGCTTTCTTT
J gene: TRBJ1-1
clone size: .
V gene: TRBV19
D gene: TRBD1

CDR3 protein: CASSHGGYEQYF
CDR3 DNA: TGCGCCAGCAGCCACGGCGGTTACGAGCAGTACTTC
J gene: TRBJ2-7
clone size: .
V gene: TRBV4-1
D gene: .

CDR3 protein: CASSPNFRISSYEQYF
CDR3 DNA: TGTGCCAGCTCACCTAATTTTAGAATTAGCTCCTACGAGCAGTACTTC
J gene: TRBJ2-7
clone size: .
V gene: TRBV18
D gene: .

CDR3 protein: CASSQDLTDSYGYTF
CDR3 DNA: TGTGCCAGCAGCCAAGACCTTACCGACAGCTATGGCTACACCTTC
J gene: TRBJ1-2
clone size: .
V gene: TRBV4-2
D gene: .

CDR3 protein: CASSDPDREETQYF
CDR3 DNA: TGTGCCAGCAGCGACCCGGACAGGGAAGAGACCCAGTACTTC
J gene: TRBJ2-5
clone size: .
V gene: TRBV9
D gene: TRBD1

CDR3 protein: CASSLLLGGATNRTQYF
CDR3 DNA: TGTGCCAGCAGCCTCCTTTTGGGGGGAGCGACGAACAGGACGCAGTATTTT
J gene: TRBJ2-3
clone size: .
V gene: TRBV3-1/TRBV3-2
D gene: .

CDR3 protein: CASSYSIEEQYF
CDR3 DNA: TGTGCCAGCAGTTACTCGATCGAGGAGCAGTACTTC
J gene: TRBJ2-7
clone size: .
V gene: TRBV6-6
D gene: .

CDR3 protein: CASSGGGRIAKNIQYF
CDR3 DNA: TGTGCCAGTAGTGGGGGGGGGCGGATAGCCAAAAACATTCAGTACTTC
J gene: TRBJ2-4
clone size: .
V gene: TRBV19
D gene: .

CDR3 protein: CAISDTERERPYEQYF
CDR3 DNA: TGTGCCATCAGTGACACGGAGCGGGAACGGCCCTACGAGCAGTACTTC
J gene: TRBJ2-7
clone size: .
V gene: TRBV10-3
D gene: TRBD2

CDR3 protein: CASSLARGMGNTEAFF
CDR3 DNA: TGCGCCAGCAGCTTGGCCCGGGGGATGGGGAACACTGAAGCTTTCTTT
J gene: TRBJ1-1
clone size: .
V gene: TRBV5-1
D gene: .

CDR3 protein: CASSQTSEAFF
CDR3 DNA: TGTGCCAGCAGCCAAACAAGTGAAGCTTTCTTT
J gene: TRBJ1-1
clone size: .
V gene: TRBV3-1/TRBV3-2
D gene: .

CDR3 protein: CASGNPGQGVLAGHTGELFF
CDR3 DNA: TGCGCCAGCGGTAACCCGGGACAGGGCGTGTTAGCGGGGCACACCGGGGAGCTGTTTTTT
J gene: TRBJ2-2
clone size: .
V gene: TRBV23-1
D gene: .

CDR3 protein: CASSLWDRVETQYF
CDR3 DNA: TGTGCCAGCAGTTTATGGGACAGGGTGGAGACCCAGTACTTC
J gene: TRBJ2-5
clone size: .
V gene: TRBV28
D gene: TRBD1

CDR3 protein: CASFGGTNEKLFF
CDR3 DNA: TGTGCCAGCTTTGGGGGGACTAATGAAAAACTGTTTTTT
J gene: TRBJ1-4
clone size: once
V gene: TRBV28
D gene: .

CDR3 protein: CASSSPGQGRDEQYF
CDR3 DNA: TGTGCCAGCAGTTCTCCGGGACAGGGAAGGGACGAGCAGTACTTC
J gene: TRBJ2-7
clone size: once
V gene: TRBV6-5
D gene: TRBD1

CDR3 protein: CASSPHLNTEAFF
CDR3 DNA: TGTGCCAGCAGCCCACACCTGAACACTGAAGCTTTCTTT
J gene: TRBJ1-1
clone size: once
V gene: TRBV12-3/TRBV12-4
D gene: .

CDR3 protein: CASSEDPTSGREQYF
CDR3 DNA: TGTGCCAGCAGTGAAGACCCGACTAGCGGGAGAGAGCAGTACTTC
J gene: TRBJ2-7
clone size: .
V gene: TRBV2
D gene: TRBD2

CDR3 protein: CAISDPSISGGNNEQFF
CDR3 DNA: TGTGCCATCAGTGACCCATCAATCAGCGGGGGAAACAATGAGCAGTTCTTC
J gene: TRBJ2-1
clone size: .
V gene: TRBV10-3
D gene: TRBD2

CDR3 protein: CASRLTGVSSTEAFF
CDR3 DNA: TGTGCCAGCAGACTCACAGGGGTCTCGAGCACTGAAGCTTTCTTT
J gene: TRBJ1-1
clone size: .
V gene: TRBV28
D gene: TRBD1

CDR3 protein: CASSIGTSGGGQETQYF
CDR3 DNA: TGTGCCAGTAGTATCGGGACTAGCGGGGGAGGCCAAGAGACCCAGTACTTC
J gene: TRBJ2-5
clone size: .
V gene: TRBV19
D gene: TRBD2

CDR3 protein: CASKPQGAGTEAFF
CDR3 DNA: TGTGCCAGTAAGCCACAGGGGGCCGGGACTGAAGCTTTCTTT
J gene: TRBJ1-1
clone size: .
V gene: TRBV19
D gene: TRBD1

CDR3 protein: CASSSRQGQTQYF
CDR3 DNA: TGTGCCAGCAGCTCCCGACAGGGACAGACCCAGTACTTC
J gene: TRBJ2-5
clone size: .
V gene: TRBV9
D gene: TRBD1

CDR3 protein: CASSQGTGSGNTIYF
CDR3 DNA: TGCGCCAGCAGCCAAGGGACAGGCTCTGGAAACACCATATATTTT
J gene: TRBJ1-3
clone size: .
V gene: TRBV4-1
D gene: TRBD1

CDR3 protein: CASSLDGQGIYEKLFF
CDR3 DNA: TGTGCCAGCAGCTTAGATGGGCAGGGAATTTATGAAAAACTGTTTTTT
J gene: TRBJ1-4
clone size: .
V gene: TRBV11-2
D gene: .

CDR3 protein: CATSRPPPGSYGYTF
CDR3 DNA: TGTGCCACCAGCAGACCTCCGCCAGGGTCCTATGGCTACACCTTC
J gene: TRBJ1-2
clone size: .
V gene: TRBV15
D gene: .

CDR3 protein: CASSLTGIPTNEKLFF
CDR3 DNA: TGCGCCAGCAGCTTGACGGGGATACCAACTAATGAAAAACTGTTTTTT
J gene: TRBJ1-4
clone size: .
V gene: TRBV5-1
D gene: .

CDR3 protein: CASSLWGGLNTEAFF
CDR3 DNA: TGTGCCAGCAGCTTATGGGGGGGGCTTAACACTGAAGCTTTCTTT
J gene: TRBJ1-1
clone size: .
V gene: TRBV7-2
D gene: .

CDR3 protein: CAGRDGAGEQYF
CDR3 DNA: TGTGCCGGGAGGGATGGGGCTGGCGAGCAGTACTTC
J gene: TRBJ2-7
clone size: .
V gene: TRBV6-5
D gene: TRBD2

CDR3 protein: CAWGQGWDEQFF
CDR3 DNA: TGTGCCTGGGGACAGGGGTGGGATGAGCAGTTCTTC
J gene: TRBJ2-1
clone size: .
V gene: TRBV30
D gene: TRBD1

CDR3 protein: CASSLARERETQYF
CDR3 DNA: TGTGCCAGCAGCTTAGCGCGGGAGAGAGAGACCCAGTACTTC
J gene: TRBJ2-5
clone size: .
V gene: TRBV7-2
D gene: TRBD2

CDR3 protein: CASSQDRGLAGNEQFF
CDR3 DNA: TGTGCCAGCAGCCAAGATCGAGGGCTAGCGGGGAATGAGCAGTTCTTC
J gene: TRBJ2-1
clone size: .
V gene: TRBV4-2
D gene: TRBD2

CDR3 protein: CASSIQQGLGTQYF
CDR3 DNA: TGCGCCAGCAGCATTCAACAGGGGTTGGGGACCCAGTACTTC
J gene: TRBJ2-5
clone size: once
V gene: TRBV5-1
D gene: TRBD1